This T cell receptor (beta chain) was retrieved from a study of blood T cell repertoires in COVID-19. Authors' analysis steps: Amplified reference gene primers provided the basis for estimating nucleated cell counts. The protocol was immunoSEQ multiplex PCR, while the TCRdb copy is restricted to in-frame clones and leaves out a portion. V and J calls and clone size come straight from that table; D and trimming were deduced from the DNA. The sample records tens of thousands of clones, roughly 89% being singletons. The sequence came from a man aged 25-40 years with acute or convalescent COVID-19. The sample was peripheral blood.

The CDR3 DNA follows: TGCGCCAGCAGCCATCTCCTGGGGGGCTCTGGAAACACCATATATTTT. Protein: CASSHLLGGSGNTIYF. The chain uses TRBV5-1 and TRBJ1-3; possible D gene TRBD1, 5 bases. The CDR3 has 16 amino acids. CDR1 is SGHRS, CDR2 YFSETQ, per germline. The germline V and J ends were trimmed by 4 bases and 0 bases, with 14 bases remaining between them.